This paragraph covers one T cell receptor beta chain sequence. This sample was taken from a study of blood T cell repertoires in COVID-19. In the source study's methods: Estimated nucleated cell counts came from reference gene primer amplification. The data were produced by immunoSEQ multiplex PCR, yet TCRdb's version contains in-frame clones alone and is incomplete. Clonal size and the V and J genes are those of that table, whereas D and trimming came from the DNA. The data show some 200,000 clones, with approximately 91% seen just once and about 4.8% held by the top ten. The V end lost 8 bases, the J end lost 4 bases, and 17 bases lay between the germline ends. This CDR3 has 14 amino acids. Germline assignment: CDR1 MNHEY and CDR2 SVGAGI.

The clonotype comes from a woman aged 40-49 years with acute or convalescent COVID-19. The specimen was peripheral blood. The chain recombines TRBV6-5 with TRBJ1-2; no definite D call. CDR3 residues: CASLREGRIYGYTF. The CDR3 DNA follows: TGTGCCAGCCTAAGGGAGGGTAGAATCTATGGCTACACCTTC.